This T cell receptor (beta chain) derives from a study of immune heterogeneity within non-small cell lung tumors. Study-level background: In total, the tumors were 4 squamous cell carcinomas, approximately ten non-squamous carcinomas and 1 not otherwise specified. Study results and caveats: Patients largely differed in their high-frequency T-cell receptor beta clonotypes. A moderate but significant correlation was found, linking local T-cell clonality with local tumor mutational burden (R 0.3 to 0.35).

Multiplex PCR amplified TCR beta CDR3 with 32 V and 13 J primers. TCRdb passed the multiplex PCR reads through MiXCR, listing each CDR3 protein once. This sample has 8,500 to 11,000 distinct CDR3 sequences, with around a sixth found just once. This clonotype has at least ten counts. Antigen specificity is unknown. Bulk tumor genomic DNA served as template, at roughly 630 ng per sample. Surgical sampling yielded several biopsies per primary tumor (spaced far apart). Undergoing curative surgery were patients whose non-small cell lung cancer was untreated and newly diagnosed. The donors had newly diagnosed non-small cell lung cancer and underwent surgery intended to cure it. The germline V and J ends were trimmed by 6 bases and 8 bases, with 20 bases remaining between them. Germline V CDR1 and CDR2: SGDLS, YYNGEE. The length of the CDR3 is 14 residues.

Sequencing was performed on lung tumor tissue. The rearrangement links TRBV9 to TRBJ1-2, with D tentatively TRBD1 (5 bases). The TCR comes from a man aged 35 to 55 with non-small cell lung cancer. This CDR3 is CASTARGESQGYTF. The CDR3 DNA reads TGTGCCAGCACCGCACGGGGCGAATCGCAGGGCTACACCTTC.